The T cell receptor beta chain described here comes from a study of radiotherapy plus CTLA-4 blockade in lung cancer. Turning to the study itself: Objective responses occurred in about 17% of patients; around 31% had disease control.

As regards this clone: What it binds is not known.

Enrolled patients, whose metastatic non-small-cell lung cancer was chemo-refractory, received focal radiation plus CTLA-4 blockade with ipilimumab. Only in-frame clones appear in the TCRdb table, and some are missing; sequencing was by immunoSEQ multiplex PCR. In the table there are 62,000 or so clones, around three quarters of which are singletons. Findings and caveats of the study: Radiotherapy with ipilimumab was followed by blood expansion of tumor-derived clones. Reports identified early blood T cell clone dynamics, with interferon-beta, as the best response predictor.

This CDR3 spans 13 amino acids. Germline values: CDR1 KGHSH, CDR2 LQKENI. Trimming stripped 3 bases from V and 7 bases from J, with 12 bases between. The chain carries TRBV18 and TRBJ1-1; D might be TRBD1 (6 bases). The material sequenced was peripheral blood, taken from a patient treated with radiotherapy plus ipilimumab. The TCR originated in a human donor with non-small cell lung cancer who had a complete response to radiotherapy plus ipilimumab. CDR3 DNA sequence: TGTGCCAGCTCACCGGAGCAGGGGATTGAAGCTTTCTTT. It specifies CASSPEQGIEAFF.